Listed here are 3 T cell receptor beta chains from one sample, sequenced in a study of glioma-infiltrating T cells after dendritic cell vaccination. Clones were sequenced by immunoSEQ multiplex PCR, and TCRdb holds only the in-frame ones, with some missing. In the table there are about 73,000 clones, approximately 80% of which are singletons. Material: blood, obtained before dendritic cell vaccination. All receptors derive from a human donor with glioblastoma.

The gene calls are TRBV19 and TRBJ1-1, with a possible D match to TRBD1 (5 bases). The germline V gene encodes CDR1 LNHDA and CDR2 SQIVND (reference sequence). CDR3 length: 14 amino acids. Trimming removed 4 bases at V and 2 bases at J, with 11 bases between. The CDR3 coding sequence is TGTGCCAGTAGTAGGGGCAACACCAACACTGAAGCTTTCTTT. The encoded protein is CASSRGNTNTEAFF.

CDR3 protein: CASSQEWVSQGKVYEQYF. The CDR3 DNA is TGTGCCAGCAGCCAAGAATGGGTATCGCAGGGAAAGGTCTACGAGCAGTACTTC. This chain links TRBV4-2 with TRBJ2-7; possible D gene TRBD1, 5 bases. Trimming took 0 bases from V and 3 from J, leaving 21 bases between them. Germline CDR1 LGHNA, CDR2 YNFKEQ. This CDR3 has 18 residues.

The chain employs TRBV9 and TRBJ1-5, with 7 positions matching TRBD1. The germline V gene encodes CDR1 SGDLS and CDR2 YYNGEE. The CDR3 consists of 15 residues. V was clipped by 3 bases and J by 4 bases; unmatched bases: 7. For the CDR3, the DNA is TGTGCCAGCAGCGAATCGTCAGGGGGAAATCAGCCCCAGCATTTT. Its translation: CASSESSGGNQPQHF.